This T cell receptor beta chain emerged from a study of blood T cell repertoires in COVID-19. Here immunoSEQ multiplex PCR was the method, and the copy in TCRdb shows in-frame clones only, minus some. The sample includes around 120,000 clones, about 92% of them seen just once. The sequencing input was peripheral blood. This receptor was taken from a man aged 60-69 years with COVID-19, enrolled during active disease.

The CDR3 reads CSVEGTGNYGYTF. The CDR3 bases are TGCAGCGTTGAGGGGACAGGAAACTATGGCTACACCTTC. This sequence joins TRBV29-1 and TRBJ1-2; 8 bases match TRBD1. Germline CDR1 and CDR2: SQVTM and ANQGSEA. This CDR3 region has 13 residues. With V trimmed by 3 bases and J by 2 bases, 2 bases remained unmatched.